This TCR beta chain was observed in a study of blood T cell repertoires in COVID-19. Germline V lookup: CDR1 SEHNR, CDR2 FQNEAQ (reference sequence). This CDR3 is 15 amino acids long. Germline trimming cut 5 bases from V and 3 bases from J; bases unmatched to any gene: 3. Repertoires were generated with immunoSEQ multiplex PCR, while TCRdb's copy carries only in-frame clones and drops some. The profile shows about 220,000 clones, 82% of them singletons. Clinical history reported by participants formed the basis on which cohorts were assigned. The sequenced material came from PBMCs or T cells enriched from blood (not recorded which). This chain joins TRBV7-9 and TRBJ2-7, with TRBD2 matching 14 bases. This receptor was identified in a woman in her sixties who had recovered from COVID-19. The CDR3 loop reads CASSPGLAGVYEQYF. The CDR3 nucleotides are TGTGCCAGCAGCCCGGGACTAGCGGGAGTCTACGAGCAGTACTTC.